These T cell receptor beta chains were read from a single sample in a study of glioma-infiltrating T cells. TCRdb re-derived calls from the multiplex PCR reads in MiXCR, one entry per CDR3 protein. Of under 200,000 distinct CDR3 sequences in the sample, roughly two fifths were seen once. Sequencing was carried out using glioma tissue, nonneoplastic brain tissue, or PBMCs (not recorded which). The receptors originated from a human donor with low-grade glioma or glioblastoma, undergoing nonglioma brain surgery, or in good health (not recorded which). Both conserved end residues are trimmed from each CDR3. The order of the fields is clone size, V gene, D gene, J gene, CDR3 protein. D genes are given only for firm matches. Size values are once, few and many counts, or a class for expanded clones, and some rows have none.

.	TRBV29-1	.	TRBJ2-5	SVDPAQETQY
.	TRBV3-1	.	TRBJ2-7	ARSQHKDGPYEQY
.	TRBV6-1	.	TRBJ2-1	ASSTRDMPYDEQF
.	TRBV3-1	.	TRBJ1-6	ASEDSNKSPLN
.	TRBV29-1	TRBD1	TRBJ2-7	SAQTGGDEQY
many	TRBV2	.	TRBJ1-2	ASSLADHGYT
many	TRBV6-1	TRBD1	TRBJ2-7	ASSRQGKKY
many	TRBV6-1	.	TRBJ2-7	ASSEIWLAGSPEQY
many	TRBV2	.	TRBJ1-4	ASKRVTNEKLF
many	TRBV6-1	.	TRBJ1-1	ASSEARDRAF
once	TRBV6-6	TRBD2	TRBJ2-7	AISGASGTSGVLEQY
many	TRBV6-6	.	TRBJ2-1	ASSYGGGHEQF
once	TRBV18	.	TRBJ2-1	ASSLEGIYNEQF
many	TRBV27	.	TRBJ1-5	ASSLSGGNSNQPQH
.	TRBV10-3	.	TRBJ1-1	AISESIIMNTEAF